The clone carrying this TCR beta chain was picked up a small number of times. Its antigen is not known. This record comes from a study of T cells in Graves' hyperthyroidism and ophthalmopathy. Amplification targeted TCR beta CDR3 regions from RNA transcripts. When the TCR CDR3 underwent first-round RT-PCR, the HTBI primer set was used. A single record per CDR3 protein comes from TCRdb applying MiXCR to the multiplex PCR reads. The data contain under 350,000 distinct CDR3 sequences, approximately 17% of them singletons. Trimming cost V 4 bases and J 4 bases, with 13 bases left between them. Germline V lookup: CDR1 MNHNS, CDR2 SASEGT. The CDR3 totals 15 residues. Findings of the study overall: Most thyroid clonotypes expanded above 0.001 were also detected in blood. Onset of ophthalmopathy came a median approximately 6.8 months after the model predicted it.

This clonotype was sampled from a woman in her sixties or seventies with Graves' ophthalmopathy. The chain couples TRBV6-1 to TRBJ2-2, with D perhaps being TRBD1 or TRBD2 (5 bases each). Sample: blood. The CDR3 DNA sequence: TGTGCCAGCAGTGTTAGTTATGGGGGCACCGGGGAGCTGTTTTTT. Residues: CASSVSYGGTGELFF.